Shown below are 12 T cell receptor beta chains from a single sample sequenced in a study of OX40 agonist ivuxolimab in advanced cancers. Repertoires were generated with immunoSEQ multiplex PCR, while TCRdb's copy carries only in-frame clones and drops some. The sample includes under 80,000 clones, 65% to 90% of them seen just once. Sequencing used CD4+ or CD8+ T cells sorted from blood, obtained in a trial of the OX40 agonist ivuxolimab. These receptor sequences come from an adult with an advanced solid tumor such as melanoma, head and neck, liver or kidney cancer.

V usage is TRBV7-8 and J usage is TRBJ2-5; D unclear. The CDR3 loop spans 14 amino acids. V was clipped by 2 bases and J by 5 bases, with 12 bases between them. CDR1 and CDR2 from the germline V gene are SGHVS and FQNEAQ. CDR3 bases: TGTGCCAGCAGCTTAAGAGTCCGTTGGGAGACCCAGTACTTC. Translation: CASSLRVRWETQYF. The variable domain in full, completed from reference TRBV7-8 and TRBJ2-5, reads GAGVSQSPRYKVAKRGQDVALRCDPISGHVSLFWYQQALGQGPEFLTYFQNEAQLDKSGLPSDRFFAERPEGSVSTLKIQRTQQEDSAVYLCASSLRVRWETQYFGPGTRLLVL.

The rearrangement links TRBV5-1 to TRBJ2-7; tentatively, D is TRBD1 or TRBD2 (5 bases each). This CDR3 is 15 amino acids long. Germline lookup yields CDR1 SGHRS and CDR2 YFSETQ. Trimming took off 4 bases at V and 2 bases at J, with 16 bases between the two ends. CDR3 nucleotide sequence: TGCGCCAGCAGCCCGGCACCGGGACGCACCTACGAGCAGTACTTC. This translates into CASSPAPGRTYEQYF.

The table lists this clone with a few counts. The gene calls are TRBV30 and TRBJ1-5; unclear D gene. Trimming removed 3 bases at V and 0 bases at J, with 6 bases between. Germline V lookup: CDR1 GTSNPN, CDR2 SVGIG (reference sequence). CDR3 length equals 13 residues. The CDR3 region is CAWSPDSNQPQHF. CDR3 nucleotides: TGTGCCTGGAGCCCCGATAGCAATCAGCCCCAGCATTTT.

CDR3: CASSIKGANYGYTF. DNA for the CDR3: TGTGCCAGTAGTATTAAGGGAGCTAACTATGGCTACACCTTC. The chain links TRBV19 to TRBJ1-2; D is ambiguous. Germline V gene data show CDR1 as LNHDA and CDR2 as SQIVND (reference sequence). The CDR3 is 14 residues long. The ends were cut back, 3 bases at V and 0 bases at J, with 8 bases in the middle. The complete variable domain, with remaining parts taken from reference TRBV19 and TRBJ1-2, reads DGGITQSPKYLFRKEGQNVTLSCEQNLNHDAMYWYRQDPGQGLRLIYYSQIVNDFQKGDIAEGYSVSREKKESFPLTVTSAQKNPTAFYLCASSIKGANYGYTFGSGTRLTVV.

The chain is built from TRBV30 and TRBJ2-7, with D perhaps matching TRBD2 (5 bases). The CDR3 sequence is 15 residues long. Germline V gene lookup returns CDR1 GTSNPN and CDR2 SVGIG (reference sequence). V was cut by 2 bases and J by 4 bases, with 18 bases left in between. The CDR3 is CAWSRAGGLVYEQYF. CDR3 in DNA: TGTGCCTGGAGTCGGGCAGGCGGGTTGGTTTACGAGCAGTACTTC.

The J gene is TRBJ1-2, the V gene TRBV4-1; 7 bases are shared with TRBD1. CDR3 length: 14 amino acids. The junction had 4 bases not matched to a gene; V was cut back by 2 bases and J by 4 bases. CDR1 and CDR2 (germline): MGHRA, YSYEKL. CDR3 loop: CASSQPGQSYGYTF. The CDR3 DNA is TGCGCCAGCAGCCAACCGGGACAGTCCTATGGCTACACCTTC.

The chain couples TRBV5-1 to TRBJ1-2; D is unclear. CDR1 is SGHRS and CDR2 is YFSETQ in the germline V gene. The CDR3 totals 13 residues. Trimming took 3 bases from V and 3 from J, leaving 9 bases between them. In DNA form, the CDR3 reads TGCGCCAGCAGCTCTGACGGTGACTATGGCTACACCTTC. Its protein is CASSSDGDYGYTF.

The rearrangement joins TRBV11-3 to TRBJ1-2, with 8 bases matching TRBD1. The germline gives CDR1 SGHNT, CDR2 YENEEA. V shed 6 bases and J 3 bases; nucleotides not matched to a gene: 9. This CDR3 contains 15 residues. The CDR3 loop is CASSRRTGSDYGYTF. CDR3 bases: TGTGCCAGCAGTCGTAGGACAGGGTCGGACTATGGCTACACCTTC.

The chain has TRBV15 and TRBJ2-1; D not resolved. Germline CDR1 is LNHNV and CDR2 is YYDKDF (reference sequence). V lost 1 base and J lost 8, with 6 bases in between. This CDR3 is 12 amino acids long. The CDR3 sequence: CATSRVFYEQFF. For the CDR3, the DNA is TGTGCCACCAGCAGAGTCTTCTATGAGCAGTTCTTC.

CDR3 nucleotide sequence: TGTGCCAGCCTTCCGACAGGGACCTATGGCTACACCTTC. Encoded protein: CASLPTGTYGYTF. The rearrangement uses TRBV6-1 and TRBJ1-2; 7 bases map to TRBD1. The V gene end was trimmed by 8 bases and the J gene end by 4 bases; junction bases not matched to a gene: 7. Germline CDR1 reads MNHNS; CDR2 reads SASEGT. This CDR3 region has 13 residues.

The chain combines TRBV10-3 with TRBJ1-3, with no clear D. CDR3 length: 14 residues. The germline gives CDR1 ENHRY, CDR2 SYGVKD. The ends were cut back, 3 bases at V and 1 base at J, with 7 bases in the middle. CDR3 loop: CAISDVRSGNTIYF. The CDR3 bases are TGTGCCATCAGTGATGTCAGATCTGGAAACACCATATATTTT.

This clone has just one count. This rearrangement joins TRBV10-3 to TRBJ2-4, with D possibly being TRBD1 (6 bases). CDR1 and CDR2 (germline): ENHRY, SYGVKD. The CDR3 is 15 amino acids. Trimming left V 6 bases short and J 0 bases short, with 12 bases between. The CDR3 loop reads CAISPGHLAKNIQYF. CDR3 nucleotide sequence: TGTGCCATCAGCCCGGGACACCTAGCCAAAAACATTCAGTACTTC.